Below are 24 T cell receptor beta chains sequenced from a single sample in a study of T cells after yellow fever vaccination. Each CDR3 protein gets one entry after TCRdb re-called the 5' RACE reads with MiXCR. The sample consists of about 85,000 distinct CDR3 sequences, more than 10% of them appearing once. This sample comprised CD8+ T cells not binding an NS4B(214-222) dextramer, sorted from PBMCs, obtained approximately 22 days after the first yellow fever vaccination. The receptors derive from a man aged 18 to 30 who received the YFV17D yellow fever vaccine.

This clonotype was picked up a small number of times. The V and J genes are TRBV29-1 and TRBJ2-5; no clear D gene. This CDR3 region has 10 residues. Germline loops: CDR1 SQVTM, CDR2 ANQGSEA. V lost 7 bases and J lost 7, with 10 bases in between. The CDR3: CSASGLTQYF. CDR3 DNA: TGCAGCGCTTCAGGTTTGACCCAGTACTTC.

The chain is built from TRBV4-2 and TRBJ2-1; a weak D match, TRBD2 (5 bases). The length of the CDR3 is 14 residues. Germline V gene sequence: CDR1 LGHNA, CDR2 YNFKEQ. Between the trimmed V and J ends, which lost 4 bases and 6 bases, there was a span of 13 bases. The CDR3 spells CASSPEGRCNEQFF. The CDR3 DNA sequence: TGTGCCAGCAGCCCCGAGGGCCGGTGCAATGAGCAGTTCTTC.

This chain joins TRBV7-9 and TRBJ2-7, with 9 bases that match TRBD1. The CDR3 consists of 13 residues. The V gene end was trimmed by 5 bases and the J gene end by 5 bases; junction bases not matched to a gene: 4. Germline V gene data show CDR1 as SEHNR and CDR2 as FQNEAQ (reference sequence). The DNA for the CDR3 is TGTGCCAGCAGCCCCCGGGACAGGGACGAGCAGTACTTC. Translation: CASSPRDRDEQYF.

This clonotype was seen more than once but under ten times. The chain recombines TRBV10-3 with TRBJ1-5; 11 bases agree with TRBD1. The J segment lost 6 bases and the V segment lost 2 bases, leaving 3 bases of the junction unmatched. The CDR3 contains 15 residues. Looked up from germline, CDR1 is ENHRY and CDR2 is SYGVKD. CDR3 loop: CAISERGQGGQPQHF. The CDR3 DNA follows: TGTGCCATCAGTGAGCGGGGACAGGGGGGTCAGCCCCAGCATTTT.

This chain joins TRBV2 and TRBJ2-3; the match to TRBD1 covers 8 bases. V lost 10 bases to trimming and J lost 4 bases; unmatched junction nucleotides: 10. The CDR3 sequence is 14 residues long. Germline V gives CDR1 SNHLY, CDR2 FYNNEI. DNA of the CDR3: TGTGCCACGTGGACAGGGTCCTACGCAGATACGCAGTATTTT. This sequence encodes CATWTGSYADTQYF.

This clonotype has only a few counts. In DNA, the CDR3 is TGTGCCAGCAGCCCGGCCCAGCGGGGGGACAATGAGCAGTTCTTC. Translation gives CASSPAQRGDNEQFF. V usage is TRBV6-5 and J usage is TRBJ2-1; 9 bases fit TRBD2. V lost 6 bases, J lost 5 bases, and 8 bases stayed unmatched. Germline V CDR1 and CDR2: MNHEY, SVGAGI. This CDR3 is 15 amino acids long.

Written as DNA, the CDR3 is TGTGCCAGCAGTTACGATCCGGGGGGGACAGATACGCAGTATTTT. It encodes CASSYDPGGTDTQYF. This chain links TRBV6-5 with TRBJ2-3; TRBD2 matches 8 bases. This CDR3 region has 15 residues. Trimming at V came to 2 bases and at J to 3 bases, leaving 4 bases not matched to a gene. Germline CDR1 reads MNHEY; CDR2 reads SVGAGI.

J is TRBJ1-5 and V is TRBV7-9; weak D call: TRBD1 (5 bases). CDR3 length: 15 residues. V was shortened by 5 bases and J by 7 bases, with 18 bases between the two germline ends. Germline CDR1 reads SEHNR; CDR2 reads FQNEAQ (reference sequence). The CDR3 region is CASSLLGGVGQPQHF. The CDR3 coding sequence is TGTGCCAGCAGCCTTCTAGGAGGGGTGGGGCAGCCCCAGCATTTT.

The chain combines TRBV15 with TRBJ2-2; 7 positions agree with TRBD1. V was pared by 1 base and J by 3 bases, with 5 bases of the junction left unmatched. CDR1 is LNHNV, CDR2 YYDKDF, per germline (reference sequence). The CDR3 has 16 amino acids. Written as DNA, the CDR3 is TGTGCCACCAGCAGAGGGAGGACAGGCGACACCGGGGAGCTGTTTTTT. It specifies CATSRGRTGDTGELFF.

This clonotype was found a few times. The V call is TRBV6-2 or TRBV6-3, the J call TRBJ2-1, with D perhaps matching TRBD1 (6 bases). V was pared by 6 bases and J by 10 bases, with 16 bases between. Per the germline V gene, CDR1 is MNHEY and CDR2 is SVGEGT. CDR3 size: 13 residues. The CDR3 region has the DNA TGTGCCAGCAGCCTCTACAGGGAAGAAGAGCAGTTCTTC. Protein: CASSLYREEEQFF.

This clonotype was observed a handful of times. The chain couples TRBV11-2 to TRBJ2-7; D ambiguous. The V end lost 1 base, the J end lost 2 bases, and 18 bases lay between the germline ends. CDR1 SGHAT and CDR2 FQNNGV come from the germline V gene. The CDR3 totals 17 residues. The CDR3 spells CASSLVSGTELTYEQYF. CDR3 bases: TGTGCCAGCAGCTTAGTCTCCGGAACGGAGCTGACCTACGAGCAGTACTTC. The whole variable domain, filled in from reference TRBV11-2 and TRBJ2-7, reads EAGVAQSPRYKIIEKRQSVAFWCNPISGHATLYWYQQILGQGPKLLIQFQNNGVVDDSQLPKDRFSAERLKGVDSTLKIQPAKLEDSAVYLCASSLVSGTELTYEQYFGPGTRLTVT.

This chain joins TRBV29-1 and TRBJ1-5; 7 nucleotides align to TRBD1. From germline, CDR1 is SQVTM and CDR2 ANQGSEA. V dropped 6 bases and J dropped 4; count of bases not matched to a gene: 6. This CDR3 has 13 amino acids. The CDR3 region has the DNA TGCAGCGTGAGACAGGGCGGTAATCAGCCCCAGCATTTT. The encoded protein is CSVRQGGNQPQHF.

V is TRBV4-1 and J is TRBJ2-7, with TRBD1 matching 7 bases. V shed 4 bases and J 5 bases; nucleotides not matched to a gene: 8. The CDR3 has 14 amino acids. CDR1 MGHRA and CDR2 YSYEKL come from the germline V gene. The CDR3 spells CASSRNDRDHEQYF. In nucleotides, the CDR3 is TGCGCCAGCAGCCGGAACGACAGGGATCACGAGCAGTACTTC.

This clonotype was observed a few times. This chain connects TRBV4-1 to TRBJ2-7, with D hard to call. Germline CDR1 is MGHRA and CDR2 is YSYEKL. Between the trimmed V and J ends, which lost 1 base and 3 bases, there was a span of 7 bases. The CDR3 length is 13 residues. In nucleotides, the CDR3 is TGCGCCAGCAGCCAAGGTTACAGCTACGAGCAGTACTTC. This sequence encodes CASSQGYSYEQYF.

The rearrangement links TRBV12-3 or TRBV12-4 to TRBJ2-3, with 10 bases fitting TRBD2. V shed 6 bases and J 8 bases; nucleotides not matched to a gene: 11. The CDR3 sequence is 15 residues long. The CDR3 coding sequence is TGTGCCAGCAGCACCACAGCGGGGGGGCGCGGTACGCAGTATTTT. Translating it yields CASSTTAGGRGTQYF.

This clonotype appeared a few times. This sequence joins TRBV5-4 and TRBJ2-7; 7 bases map to TRBD1. The V gene end was trimmed by 3 bases and the J gene end by 3 bases; junction bases not matched to a gene: 6. This CDR3 has 14 residues. Per germline, CDR1 SGHNT and CDR2 YYREEE (reference sequence). CDR3 sequence (DNA): TGTGCCAGCAGCTGGGGGACAGCCGGCTACGAGCAGTACGTC. Translated, it gives CASSWGTAGYEQYV.

The chain carries TRBV6-1 and TRBJ2-7; TRBD2 might be the D (6 bases). This CDR3 has 14 amino acids. The V end lost 6 bases, the J end lost 7 bases, and 19 bases lay between the germline ends. CDR1 is MNHNS and CDR2 is SASEGT in the germline V gene. This CDR3 reads CASSASEGSWEQYV. The CDR3, as DNA: TGTGCCAGCAGCGCTAGCGAGGGGTCGTGGGAGCAGTACGTC.

This clonotype has more than one count but fewer than ten. This chain joins TRBV12-3 or TRBV12-4 and TRBJ2-7; D perhaps matches TRBD2 (6 bases). The length of the CDR3 is 14 residues. V lost 4 bases and J 5 bases, leaving 15 bases between the germline ends. In DNA, the CDR3 is TGTGCCAGCAGTTCGGGACTCCCCGGCCACGAGCAGTACGTC. Residues: CASSSGLPGHEQYV.

The chain employs TRBV20-1 and TRBJ2-7; D is perhaps TRBD1 (6 bases). CDR3 size: 15 residues. CDR1 is DFQATT and CDR2 is SNEGSKA in the germline V gene (reference sequence). V lost 3 bases and J lost 5, with 20 bases in between. The CDR3 bases are TGCAGTGCTAGCAGAGGTTATAGGACAGATAACGAGCAGTACTTC. Encoded protein: CSASRGYRTDNEQYF.

This clonotype has just a few counts. This chain connects TRBV7-8 to TRBJ2-5; a possible D gene is TRBD2 (5 bases). The V gene's germline CDR1 is SGHVS and CDR2 FQNEAQ. The ends were cut back, 5 bases at V and 5 bases at J, with 18 bases in the middle. The CDR3 has 15 amino acids. The CDR3 loop reads CASSQAPGYAETQYF. DNA for the CDR3: TGTGCCAGCAGCCAAGCGCCGGGATATGCGGAGACCCAGTACTTC.

The genes are TRBV27 and TRBJ2-7, with D perhaps matching TRBD2 (5 bases). The V and J ends lost 5 bases and 6 bases respectively, with 11 bases between them. From germline, CDR1 is MNHEY and CDR2 SMNVEV (reference sequence). The CDR3 has 12 amino acids. CDR3 in DNA: TGTGCCAGCAGTCCCCAACTAGGCGAGCAGTACTTC. It is translated as CASSPQLGEQYF.

As regards this clonotype: It is likely a read error, because the conserved phenylalanine at the end of the CDR3 is missing. This CDR3 reads CASGGLQETQYI. DNA of the CDR3: TGTGCCAGCGGGGGCCTCCAAGAGACCCAGTACATC. V and J are TRBV2 and TRBJ2-5; D might be TRBD1 (6 bases). Germline assignment: CDR1 SNHLY and CDR2 FYNNEI. The CDR3 is 12 residues long. V was trimmed by 8 bases and J by 1 base, leaving 8 bases between them.

The chain recombines TRBV4-1 with TRBJ2-3, with no clear D. Germline V gives CDR1 MGHRA, CDR2 YSYEKL. V lost 6 bases and J lost 0, with 4 bases in between. The CDR3 has 12 residues. CDR3 amino acids: CASRGSTDTQYF. Here the CDR3 DNA reads TGCGCCAGCAGGGGGAGCACAGATACGCAGTATTTT.

The chain carries TRBV7-8 and TRBJ2-5; tentatively, D is TRBD1 (6 bases). The germline gives CDR1 SGHVS, CDR2 FQNEAQ. Trimming left V 5 bases short and J 2 bases short, with 12 bases between. This CDR3 is built from 14 residues. The CDR3 sequence is CASSHQDRQETQYF. Here the CDR3 DNA reads TGTGCCAGCAGCCACCAGGACAGACAAGAGACCCAGTACTTC.